The 16 T cell receptor beta chains listed next were all sequenced from one sample in a study of T cells after yellow fever vaccination. TCRdb re-analysed the 5' RACE reads in MiXCR, keeping a single row per CDR3 protein. The table records approximately 580,000 distinct CDR3 sequences, about a sixth of them present only once. Specimen: PBMCs, collected around 5 days after the first yellow fever vaccination. The receptors derive from a young man who received the YFV17D yellow fever vaccine.

This clonotype was observed a few times. V usage is TRBV28 and J usage is TRBJ1-4; D gene unclear. Germline loops: CDR1 MDHEN, CDR2 SYDVKM. V was cut by 8 bases and J by 3 bases, with 16 bases left in between. The CDR3 runs 15 residues. CDR3 protein: CASGLIGSANEKLFF. CDR3 DNA sequence: TGTGCCAGCGGCCTTATTGGGAGTGCTAATGAAAAACTGTTTTTT.

This clonotype has a handful of counts. The chain recombines TRBV30 with TRBJ2-2; a possible D gene is TRBD2 (6 bases). Deletions cut 2 bases from V and 6 bases from J, with 16 bases between. The germline gives CDR1 GTSNPN, CDR2 SVGIG (reference sequence). The CDR3 covers 15 residues. CDR3 loop: CAWSKLGLSAGELFF. The DNA of the CDR3 is TGTGCCTGGAGTAAACTGGGACTTTCGGCCGGGGAGCTGTTTTTT.

This rearrangement joins TRBV28 to TRBJ2-7; no clear D. This CDR3 spans 11 amino acids. Germline V gives CDR1 MDHEN, CDR2 SYDVKM. Trimming removed 3 bases at V and 7 bases at J, with 7 bases between. CDR3 residues: CASSFNGEQYF. In nucleotides, the CDR3 is TGTGCCAGCAGTTTCAACGGGGAGCAGTACTTC. The entire variable domain, with the rest obtained from reference TRBV28 and TRBJ2-7, is as follows: DVKVTQSSRYLVKRTGEKVFLECVQDMDHENMFWYRQDPGLGLRLIYFSYDVKMKEKGDIPEGYSVSREKKERFSLILESASTNQTSMYLCASSFNGEQYFGPGTRLTVT.

The gene calls are TRBV4-3 and TRBJ2-3; the match to TRBD2 covers 8 bases. After removal of 0 bases from V and 1 base from J, the junction contained 6 bases not matched to a gene. Germline CDR1 reads LGHNA; CDR2 reads YSLEER. CDR3 size: 17 residues. This CDR3 is CASSQDRKRGRTDTQYF. CDR3 DNA: TGCGCCAGCAGCCAAGATCGGAAGCGGGGGCGCACAGATACGCAGTATTTT.

This clonotype was seen only a few times. The chain couples TRBV15 to TRBJ2-3; 12 bases fit TRBD2. J gave up 0 bases and V 3 bases, and 1 base lay outside the gene matches. CDR3 size: 16 residues. The germline V gene encodes CDR1 LNHNV and CDR2 YYDKDF (reference sequence). The CDR3 DNA reads as TGTGCCACCAGCAGCACTAGCGGGGGGAGCACAGATACGCAGTATTTT. Protein: CATSSTSGGSTDTQYF.

The rearrangement links TRBV5-1 to TRBJ1-6; weak D call: TRBD1 (6 bases). V lost 0 bases, J lost 7 bases, and 14 bases lay in between. Germline V gives CDR1 SGHRS, CDR2 YFSETQ. This CDR3 has 16 amino acids. As DNA, the CDR3 is TGCGCCAGCAGCTTGGTACGGCGGGGGGCGAATTCACCCCTCCACTTT. This translates into CASSLVRRGANSPLHF.

The chain recombines TRBV11-2 with TRBJ2-5; 9 bases map to TRBD2. V dropped 3 bases and J dropped 5; count of bases not matched to a gene: 10. CDR3 size: 16 residues. Germline V gives CDR1 SGHAT, CDR2 FQNNGV. As DNA, the CDR3 is TGTGCCAGCAGCTTGGGGAGGCGGGGGGGGAAGGAGACCCAGTACTTC. Residues: CASSLGRRGGKETQYF.

This clonotype was found once. The chain links TRBV7-2 to TRBJ2-2; 7 bases map to TRBD1. CDR1 and CDR2 from the germline V gene are SGHTA and FQGNSA. V lost 4 bases to trimming and J lost 3 bases; unmatched junction nucleotides: 5. There are 15 residues in the CDR3. Written as DNA, the CDR3 is TGTGCCAGCAGCTCGATGACAGGGTACACCGGGGAGCTGTTTTTT. Residues: CASSSMTGYTGELFF.

The chain carries TRBV7-7 and TRBJ2-7, with 7 bases identical to TRBD1. The germline V gene has CDR1 SSHAT and CDR2 FNYEAQ (reference sequence). The CDR3 is made up of 15 amino acids. J gave up 0 bases and V 3 bases, and 5 bases lay outside the gene matches. The CDR3 region has the DNA TGTGCCAGCAGCTTCCGGGACAGCGACTCCTACGAGCAGTACTTC. Translated: CASSFRDSDSYEQYF.

This clonotype was detected many times. This chain uses TRBV20-1 with TRBJ1-6; D remains ambiguous. Germline loops: CDR1 DFQATT, CDR2 SNEGSKA (reference sequence). V lost 0 bases, J lost 0 bases, and 12 bases lay in between. The CDR3 is 17 amino acids. The CDR3 DNA is TGCAGTGCTAGAGATAAGGTCGGTTACTCCTATAATTCACCCCTCCACTTT. The encoded protein is CSARDKVGYSYNSPLHF.

This clonotype was observed many times. V usage is TRBV7-9 and J usage is TRBJ2-5; 13 bases are a match to TRBD2. J was trimmed by 2 bases and V by 6 bases; bases with no gene match: 3. In germline, CDR1 is SEHNR, CDR2 FQNEAQ (reference sequence). The CDR3 spans 15 residues. The CDR3 region has the DNA TGTGCCAGCAGTCGACTAGCGGGGGGACAAGAGACCCAGTACTTC. Residues: CASSRLAGGQETQYF.

The genes are TRBV4-3 and TRBJ2-3; the D call may be TRBD1 or TRBD2 (5 bases each). This CDR3 is built from 14 residues. Trimming left V 1 base short and J 6 bases short, with 11 bases between. Germline V gene data show CDR1 as LGHNA and CDR2 as YSLEER. The CDR3 nucleotides are TGCGCCAGCAGCCAAGTCGGGGCGACGGATACGCAGTATTTT. Residues: CASSQVGATDTQYF.

On this clonotype: At one end the junction does not follow the germline gene, possibly because of a read error. This chain connects TRBV5-6 to TRBJ2-1, with TRBD2 matching over 9 bases. This CDR3 is built from 12 residues. Germline CDR1 SGHDT, CDR2 YYEEEE. CDR3 bases: TGTGCCAGCAGCCTGGTAGCGGGGGCCGACCTCTTC. Protein sequence: CASSLVAGADLF.

The CDR3 spells CSARIRGVGNQPQHF. The CDR3 bases are TGCAGTGCTAGAATCAGAGGGGTTGGCAATCAGCCCCAGCATTTT. This chain links TRBV20-1 with TRBJ1-5; a weak D match, TRBD1 (5 bases). The germline V gene has CDR1 DFQATT and CDR2 SNEGSKA (reference sequence). The germline V and J ends were trimmed by 2 bases and 2 bases, with 13 bases remaining between them. The CDR3 sequence is 15 residues long.

This clonotype occurred a few times. The chain joins TRBV5-1 to TRBJ2-2, with 7 bases identical to TRBD1. J lost 6 bases, V lost 4 bases, and 15 bases had no gene match. The CDR3 runs 17 residues. Germline CDR1 SGHRS, CDR2 YFSETQ. The CDR3 spells CASSPFPPGQLPGELFF. The CDR3, as DNA: TGCGCCAGCAGCCCATTTCCACCGGGACAGCTTCCCGGGGAGCTGTTTTTT.

The V call is TRBV11-1, the J call TRBJ2-7; TRBD1 might be the D (7 bases). CDR3 size: 14 residues. The V gene lost 2 bases and the J gene lost 7 bases, with 15 bases spanning the gap. Germline values: CDR1 SGHAT, CDR2 FQDESV (reference sequence). The CDR3 coding sequence is TGTGCCAGCAGCTTAAGCCTGACAGGGAGGGAGCAGTACTTC. This sequence encodes CASSLSLTGREQYF.